A single sample is the source of the 2 T cell receptor beta chains below, sequenced in a study of blood T cells in healthy people across ages (dated by TCRdb to between 2015 and 2017). Libraries came from 5' RACE. The sequencing machine was an Illumina HiSeq 2500. A second PCR of 7 to 11 cycles was performed with a sample-barcoded 5' primer and a J-beta primer mix. TCRdb reanalyzed the raw reads on its own, using fastp at Q25 for trimming and MiXCR for clone calling, and kept in-frame beta chains. Rows are unified per CDR3 protein, each entry keeping the most common DNA and genes. In all, the sample holds approximately 770,000 distinct CDR3 sequences, and 58% of those were seen once. Together, the top ten hold 22% of the sample. Sample: blood. Receptors were obtained from a man younger than 40 in good health.

The chain uses TRBV20-1 and TRBJ1-5; TRBD1 matches 7 bases. The CDR3 contains 13 residues. CDR1 is DFQATT and CDR2 is SNEGSKA in the germline V gene (reference sequence). Trimming cost V 6 bases and J 6 bases; bases outside gene matches: 8. Here the CDR3 DNA reads TGCAGTGCACCGGGACAGTATAGTCAGCCCCAGCATTTT. Its protein is CSAPGQYSQPQHF.

The chain uses TRBV29-1 and TRBJ2-1; TRBD2 matches at 7 bases. The CDR3 runs 14 residues. Per the germline V gene, CDR1 is SQVTM and CDR2 is ANQGSEA. J was trimmed by 0 bases and V by 6 bases; bases with no gene match: 5. CDR3 nucleotides: TGCAGCGTGAGCGGGGAGGCCTCCTACAATGAGCAGTTCTTC. Translation gives CSVSGEASYNEQFF.